The T cell receptor (beta chain) described here comes from a study of T cells in Graves' hyperthyroidism and ophthalmopathy. Looking at the study overall: Peripheral blood was secured at the point of initial diagnosis, before any treatment. Study results and caveats: Researchers found most expanded thyroid clonotypes above 0.001 in blood as well. The model's output predicted ophthalmopathy at a median of roughly seven months prior to onset.

Amplification yielded TCR beta CDR3 regions, with RNA transcripts as the source. The HTBI primer set served for first-round RT-PCR of the TCR CDR3. One entry per CDR3 protein, called by TCRdb with MiXCR from the multiplex PCR reads. Of hundreds of thousands of distinct CDR3 sequences listed, over 20% are singletons. Patients were excluded because of uncontrolled infection, other autoimmune disease, pregnancy or lactation. V lost 7 bases to trimming and J lost 5 bases, with 12 bases between them. This CDR3 comprises 13 residues. From germline, CDR1 is MDHEN and CDR2 SYDVKM. This clonotype was detected only a few times. Its matching antigen is unknown.

The sequence was obtained from a man aged 25 to 40 with Graves' ophthalmopathy. V is TRBV28 and J is TRBJ2-1; D ambiguous. The sequencing input was blood. The chain's CDR3 is CASTPPADNEQFF. In DNA, the CDR3 is TGTGCCAGCACCCCCCCGGCAGACAATGAGCAGTTCTTC.